Given below is one TCR beta chain in context. V trimming: 6 bases; J trimming: 7 bases; junction bases outside the gene matches: 13. This CDR3 comprises 16 residues. CDR1 is MRHNA and CDR2 is SNTAGT in the germline V gene. This specimen comes from a study of blood T cell repertoires in COVID-19. Turning to the study itself: The samples span acute and convalescent COVID-19 from the United States, Italy and Spain. T cells, B-cell-depleted T cells, or PBMCs supplied cDNA or gDNA.

Per the study methods: Reference gene primer amplification gave estimated nucleated cell counts. Some clones are missing from TCRdb's copy, which holds only in-frame ones; the method was immunoSEQ multiplex PCR. V, J and clone size are taken as reported in that table, and D and trimming were inferred from the DNA itself. The sample has under 100,000 clones, 85% to 95% seen once. The clonotype originates from a woman aged 60-75 years with active COVID-19. Input material: peripheral blood. The chain has TRBV6-4 and TRBJ2-1; 9 bases fit TRBD2. This CDR3 reads CASSTLAGAGGNEQFF. In DNA, the CDR3 is TGTGCCAGCAGCACTTTAGCGGGGGCAGGTGGTAATGAGCAGTTCTTC.